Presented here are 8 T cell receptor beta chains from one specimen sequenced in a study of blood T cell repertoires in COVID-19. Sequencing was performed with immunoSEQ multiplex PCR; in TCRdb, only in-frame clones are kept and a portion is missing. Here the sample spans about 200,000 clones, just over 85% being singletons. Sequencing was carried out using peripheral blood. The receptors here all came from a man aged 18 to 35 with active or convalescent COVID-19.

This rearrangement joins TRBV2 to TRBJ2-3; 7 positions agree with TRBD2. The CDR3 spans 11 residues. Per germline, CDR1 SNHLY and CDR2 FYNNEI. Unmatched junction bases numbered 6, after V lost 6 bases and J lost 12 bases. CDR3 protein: CASRTSLHQYF. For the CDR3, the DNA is TGTGCCAGCAGGACTAGCCTCCACCAGTATTTT.

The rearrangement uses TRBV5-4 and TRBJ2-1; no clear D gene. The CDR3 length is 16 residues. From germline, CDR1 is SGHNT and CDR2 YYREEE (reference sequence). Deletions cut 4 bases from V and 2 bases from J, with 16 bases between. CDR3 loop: CASSPSSRVTYNEQFF. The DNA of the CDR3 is TGTGCCAGCAGCCCCTCCTCTCGGGTAACCTACAATGAGCAGTTCTTC.

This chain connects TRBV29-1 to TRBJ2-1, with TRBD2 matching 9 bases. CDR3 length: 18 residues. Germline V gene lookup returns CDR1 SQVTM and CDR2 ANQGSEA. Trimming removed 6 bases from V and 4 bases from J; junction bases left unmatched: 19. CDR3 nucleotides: TGCAGCGTCGCAACCTTAGCGGGAGTTCCCCAGATTTACAATGAGCAGTTCTTC. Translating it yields CSVATLAGVPQIYNEQFF.

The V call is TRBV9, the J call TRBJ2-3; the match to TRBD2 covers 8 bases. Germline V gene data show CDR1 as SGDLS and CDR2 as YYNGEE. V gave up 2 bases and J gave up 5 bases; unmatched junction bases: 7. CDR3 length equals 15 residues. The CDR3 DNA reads TGTGCCAGCAGCGTGAGCGGGAGCCGAAGAGATACGCAGTATTTT. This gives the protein CASSVSGSRRDTQYF.

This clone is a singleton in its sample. CDR3 loop: CASSLPPGTKLGNQPQHF. CDR3 bases: TGTGCCAGTAGTCTTCCCCCGGGAACAAAATTGGGCAATCAGCCCCAGCATTTT. V and J are TRBV19 and TRBJ1-5; D gene unclear. Trimming stripped 5 bases from V and 2 bases from J, with 22 bases between. Germline loops: CDR1 LNHDA, CDR2 SQIVND (reference sequence). The CDR3 runs 18 residues.

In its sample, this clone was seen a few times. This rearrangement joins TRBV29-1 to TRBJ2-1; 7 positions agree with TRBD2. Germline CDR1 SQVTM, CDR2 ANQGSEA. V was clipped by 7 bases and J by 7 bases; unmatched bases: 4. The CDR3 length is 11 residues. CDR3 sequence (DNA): TGCAGCGCTGGGGGGGGGAATGAGCAGTTCTTC. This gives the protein CSAGGGNEQFF.

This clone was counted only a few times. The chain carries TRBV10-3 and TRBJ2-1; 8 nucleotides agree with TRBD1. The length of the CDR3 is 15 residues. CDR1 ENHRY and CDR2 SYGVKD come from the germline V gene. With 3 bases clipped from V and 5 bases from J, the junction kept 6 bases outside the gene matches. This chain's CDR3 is CAISDRDRGNNEQFF. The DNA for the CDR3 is TGTGCCATCAGTGACCGAGACAGGGGCAACAATGAGCAGTTCTTC.

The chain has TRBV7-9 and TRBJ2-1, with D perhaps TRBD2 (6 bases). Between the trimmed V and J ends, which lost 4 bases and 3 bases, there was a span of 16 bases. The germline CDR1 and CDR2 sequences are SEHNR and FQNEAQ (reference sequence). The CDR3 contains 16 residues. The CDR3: CASSSPIAGNYNEQFF. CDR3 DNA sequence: TGTGCCAGCAGCTCCCCGATCGCGGGGAACTACAATGAGCAGTTCTTC.